Below are 23 T cell receptor beta chains sequenced from a single sample in a study of blood T cells in healthy people across ages. The authors ran a second PCR of 7 to 11 cycles using a sample-barcoded 5' primer and a J-beta primer mix. TCRdb re-derived calls from the 5' RACE reads in MiXCR, one entry per CDR3 protein. This table holds 700,000 to 800,000 distinct CDR3 sequences, around 40% found once. Material for sequencing was blood. The source of these receptors is a woman aged 55-70 years in good health.

The table lists this clonotype with a few counts. This chain connects TRBV20-1 to TRBJ2-5; 7 bases match TRBD2. V dropped 1 base and J dropped 5; count of bases not matched to a gene: 13. This CDR3 has 16 residues. Germline V gene data show CDR1 as DFQATT and CDR2 as SNEGSKA (reference sequence). CDR3 bases: TGCAGTGCTAGAGTGGTTTGGGGAGGGTCCGGGGAGACCCAGTACTTC. Its protein product is CSARVVWGGSGETQYF.

The chain recombines TRBV27 with TRBJ1-2; D may be TRBD1 (6 bases). This CDR3 spans 15 amino acids. Germline CDR1 is MNHEY and CDR2 is SMNVEV (reference sequence). Deletions cut 3 bases from V and 4 bases from J, with 15 bases between. The CDR3 sequence is CASSFSGATSYGYTF. The CDR3 region has the DNA TGTGCCAGCAGTTTTTCAGGGGCAACATCCTATGGCTACACCTTC.

The rearrangement joins TRBV25-1 to TRBJ2-3; maybe TRBD1 (6 bases). Germline CDR1 reads MGHDK; CDR2 reads SYGVNS. The CDR3 is 15 amino acids. Trimming took 5 bases from V and 1 from J, leaving 13 bases between them. Here the CDR3 DNA reads TGTGCCAGCAGTTTAGGGGGAATCGGCACAGATACGCAGTATTTT. It codes for CASSLGGIGTDTQYF.

This clonotype was picked up one time. This rearrangement joins TRBV20-1 to TRBJ2-1, with a tentative D call TRBD1 (5 bases). V lost 2 bases and J 7 bases, leaving 18 bases between the germline ends. The CDR3 has 15 residues. Germline CDR1 reads DFQATT; CDR2 reads SNEGSKA (reference sequence). CDR3 in DNA: TGCAGTGCTAGACCGGCGGTCAGGGTAGTGAATGAGCAGTTCTTC. It encodes CSARPAVRVVNEQFF.

The J gene is TRBJ2-5, the V gene TRBV3-1; D is possibly TRBD1 or TRBD2 (7 bases each). The CDR3 covers 14 residues. The V end lost 1 base, the J end lost 5 bases, and 11 bases lay between the germline ends. CDR1 LGHDT and CDR2 YNNKEL come from the germline V gene (reference sequence). CDR3: CASSQAGGAETQYF. In DNA form, the CDR3 reads TGTGCCAGCAGCCAAGCAGGGGGGGCTGAGACCCAGTACTTC.

This chain links TRBV20-1 with TRBJ2-1; TRBD2 aligns across 10 bases. Germline assignment: CDR1 DFQATT and CDR2 SNEGSKA (reference sequence). Germline trimming cut 6 bases from V and 8 bases from J; bases unmatched to any gene: 10. The CDR3 loop spans 14 amino acids. The CDR3 nucleotides are TGCAGTGCCGCTGAGCGGGAGGGCCTTTATGAGCAGTTCTTC. The encoded protein is CSAAEREGLYEQFF.

The chain joins TRBV20-1 to TRBJ2-4; D ambiguous. The J call is uncertain, as TRBJ2-7 better fits the DNA end. There are 13 residues in the CDR3. Germline-derived CDR1 and CDR2 are DFQATT and SNEGSKA (reference sequence). The CDR3 is CSAEPGLNYEQYF. The CDR3 DNA reads TGCAGTGCTGAACCCGGGCTCAACTACGAGCAGTACTTC.

The chain employs TRBV6-2 or TRBV6-3 and TRBJ1-5; 11 nucleotides agree with TRBD1. V gave up 5 bases and J gave up 6 bases; unmatched junction bases: 6. CDR3 length equals 15 residues. Germline V gene data show CDR1 as MNHEY and CDR2 as SVGEGT. Written as DNA, the CDR3 is TGTGCCAGCAGTCCCGGGACAGGGGGTCTTCAGCCCCAGCATTTT. Amino acids: CASSPGTGGLQPQHF.

V is TRBV4-3 and J is TRBJ2-3; 12 nucleotides line up with TRBD2. The CDR3 is 19 residues long. V shed 0 bases, J shed 4 bases, and the junction held 11 bases outside the gene matches. The germline CDR1 and CDR2 sequences are LGHNA and YSLEER. The CDR3 loop reads CASSQDHMRASGGADTQYF. CDR3 nucleotide sequence: TGCGCCAGCAGCCAAGATCATATGAGGGCTAGCGGGGGGGCAGATACGCAGTATTTT.

This clonotype was observed a few times. This chain connects TRBV20-1 to TRBJ2-1; 7 nucleotides align to TRBD2. This CDR3 comprises 14 residues. The V gene's germline CDR1 is DFQATT and CDR2 SNEGSKA (reference sequence). V lost 1 base, J lost 4 bases, and 4 bases stayed unmatched. This CDR3 reads CSARAGGGYNEQFF. CDR3 in DNA: TGCAGTGCTAGAGCTGGGGGGGGATACAATGAGCAGTTCTTC.

The chain is built from TRBV3-1 and TRBJ2-5, with unresolved D. CDR1 LGHDT and CDR2 YNNKEL come from the germline V gene (reference sequence). This CDR3 has 16 amino acids. V lost 1 base, J lost 1 base, and 13 bases lay in between. This chain's CDR3 is CASSQGSPALQETQYF. The DNA for the CDR3 is TGTGCCAGCAGCCAAGGGTCGCCAGCTCTCCAAGAGACCCAGTACTTC.

The chain joins TRBV27 to TRBJ2-1, with D perhaps being TRBD1 or TRBD2 (5 bases each). CDR3 length equals 16 residues. The V end was cut by 5 bases, the J end by 0 bases, with 14 bases between. Germline-derived CDR1 and CDR2 are MNHEY and SMNVEV (reference sequence). The CDR3 sequence: CASSNQGTASYNEQFF. The DNA of the CDR3 is TGTGCCAGCAGTAACCAAGGGACCGCCTCCTACAATGAGCAGTTCTTC.

The chain links TRBV7-9 to TRBJ1-2; 8 bases are shared with TRBD1. Germline V lookup: CDR1 SEHNR, CDR2 FQNEAQ (reference sequence). The CDR3 is made up of 15 amino acids. The trim removed 5 bases at V and 6 bases at J, leaving 11 bases unmatched. CDR3 nucleotide sequence: TGTGCCAGCAGCCCACCGGGACAGGAAACGGATGGCTACACCTTC. It specifies CASSPPGQETDGYTF.

The V and J genes are TRBV20-1 and TRBJ2-5; D is unclear. The germline V gene encodes CDR1 DFQATT and CDR2 SNEGSKA (reference sequence). The CDR3 extends over 11 amino acids. With 3 bases removed from V and 4 bases from J, the gap between germline ends came to 6 bases. DNA for the CDR3: TGCAGTGCTAGTTCTCCAGAGACCCAGTACTTC. Protein sequence: CSASSPETQYF.

This clonotype was seen many times. The V and J genes are TRBV29-1 and TRBJ2-3; D is perhaps TRBD1 (6 bases). CDR3 length equals 14 residues. The germline gives CDR1 SQVTM, CDR2 ANQGSEA. V was cut by 6 bases and J by 4 bases, with 17 bases left in between. The CDR3 nucleotides are TGCAGCGTGGGGGCCTCCAATGTTGCAGATACGCAGTATTTT. Residues: CSVGASNVADTQYF.

This chain links TRBV29-1 with TRBJ2-3; 10 bases are shared with TRBD2. V shed 7 bases, J shed 0 bases, and the junction held 7 bases outside the gene matches. The CDR3 is 15 residues long. The germline gives CDR1 SQVTM, CDR2 ANQGSEA. The CDR3 is CSATFSGGSTDTQYF. CDR3 sequence (DNA): TGCAGCGCGACCTTTAGCGGGGGGAGCACAGATACGCAGTATTTT.

This rearrangement joins TRBV20-1 to TRBJ2-7; D tentatively reads TRBD1 or TRBD2 (5 bases each). Germline V gene data show CDR1 as DFQATT and CDR2 as SNEGSKA (reference sequence). V lost 5 bases and J lost 7, with 21 bases in between. CDR3 size: 14 residues. CDR3 sequence (DNA): TGCAGTGCTTGGGGACCTCAGAAGTCCCATGAGCAGTACTTC. Translation: CSAWGPQKSHEQYF.

A few counts support this clonotype. The junction departs from the called germline gene at one end, perhaps through a read error. This chain connects TRBV20-1 to TRBJ2-7, with 9 nucleotides matching TRBD1. There are 16 residues in the CDR3. In germline, CDR1 is DFQATT, CDR2 SNEGSKA (reference sequence). CDR3 coding DNA: TGCAGTGCCAGAGATGACGGGACAGGGTTTTCCTACGAGCAGTACTTC. Residues: CSARDDGTGFSYEQYF.

The V call is TRBV28, the J call TRBJ2-7, with a weak D call TRBD1 (6 bases). The germline V gene has CDR1 MDHEN and CDR2 SYDVKM. The CDR3 is 13 residues long. The V gene lost 10 bases and the J gene lost 1 base, with 14 bases spanning the gap. CDR3 in amino acids: CAIPGQTSYEQYF. CDR3 nucleotide sequence: TGTGCCATCCCGGGACAAACTTCCTACGAGCAGTACTTC.

The CDR3 coding sequence is TGTGCCAGCAGCCCCGACAGGGCCTACGAGCAGTACTTC. Translated, it gives CASSPDRAYEQYF. V gene TRBV3-1 combines with J gene TRBJ2-7, with 7 bases aligning to TRBD1. The J segment lost 2 bases and the V segment lost 4 bases, leaving 2 bases of the junction unmatched. This CDR3 is built from 13 residues. Per the germline V gene, CDR1 is LGHDT and CDR2 is YNNKEL (reference sequence).

The chain links TRBV30 to TRBJ1-2, with TRBD1 as a possible D gene (6 bases). The CDR3 covers 15 residues. The germline V gene encodes CDR1 GTSNPN and CDR2 SVGIG (reference sequence). The ends were cut back, 0 bases at V and 4 bases at J, with 15 bases in the middle. The CDR3 is CAWSVPSTGLYGYTF. CDR3 bases: TGTGCCTGGAGTGTACCGTCTACAGGGCTCTATGGCTACACCTTC.

On this clonotype: A read error is possible here, since a much larger clone lies one base away. This chain joins TRBV7-3 and TRBJ2-7; D is unclear. The germline V gene encodes CDR1 SGHTA and CDR2 FQGTGA. This CDR3 contains 11 residues. The V end lost 11 bases, the J end lost 7 bases, and 15 bases lay between the germline ends. The DNA of the CDR3 is TGTGCCTCAGCAGGCGACAATGAGCAGTACTTC. It yields the protein CASAGDNEQYF.

The sample holds many counts of this clonotype. The chain is built from TRBV14 and TRBJ2-5; no clear D gene. V gave up 0 bases and J gave up 0 bases, with 8 bases separating them. The CDR3 sequence is 15 residues long. Germline V gene sequence: CDR1 SGHDN, CDR2 FVKESK. For the CDR3, the DNA is TGTGCCAGCAGCCAAGATCGGGCAGACCAAGAGACCCAGTACTTC. Protein sequence: CASSQDRADQETQYF.